The 25 T cell receptor beta chains listed next were all sequenced from one sample in a study of OX40 agonist ivuxolimab in advanced cancers. Generated by immunoSEQ multiplex PCR, the TCRdb table keeps only in-frame clones and is missing some. Among some 80,000 clones listed, over 75% were seen once. The sample consisted of CD4+ or CD8+ T cells sorted from blood, taken in a trial of the OX40 agonist ivuxolimab. The receptors were gathered from an adult with an advanced solid tumor such as melanoma, head and neck, liver or kidney cancer.

V gene TRBV5-4 combines with J gene TRBJ2-7; TRBD2 matches at 10 bases. The CDR3 spans 14 residues. In germline, CDR1 is SGHNT, CDR2 YYREEE (reference sequence). V gave up 4 bases and J gave up 2 bases; unmatched junction bases: 3. The CDR3: CASSQGTSAYEQYF. Written as DNA, the CDR3 is TGTGCCAGCAGCCAGGGGACTAGCGCCTACGAGCAGTACTTC.

This chain links TRBV27 with TRBJ1-2; tentatively, D is TRBD1 (5 bases). Germline V gene data show CDR1 as MNHEY and CDR2 as SMNVEV (reference sequence). This CDR3 has 14 residues. V gave up 6 bases and J gave up 4 bases, with 15 bases separating them. The chain's CDR3 is CASSPWGASYGYTF. The CDR3 coding sequence is TGTGCCAGCAGCCCCTGGGGCGCGAGCTATGGCTACACCTTC.

The rearrangement links TRBV4-1 to TRBJ1-4; 8 nucleotides line up with TRBD1. The germline V gene has CDR1 MGHRA and CDR2 YSYEKL. The CDR3 is 17 amino acids. Germline trimming cut 2 bases from V and 2 bases from J; bases unmatched to any gene: 7. The CDR3 nucleotides are TGCGCCAGCAGCCAAACAGGGGGTTTAGTGACTAATGAAAAACTGTTTTTT. This codes for CASSQTGGLVTNEKLFF.

The CDR3 nucleotides read TGTGCCAGTAGTCCGGGACTAGCGGGAGTTTTATCTGGGGCCAACGTCCTGACTTTC. Translating it yields CASSPGLAGVLSGANVLTF. The chain is built from TRBV19 and TRBJ2-6, with 14 bases matching TRBD2. The V gene's germline CDR1 is LNHDA and CDR2 SQIVND (reference sequence). The CDR3 runs to 19 residues. V shed 5 bases, J shed 1 base, and the junction held 7 bases outside the gene matches.

This clone appeared once. This chain connects TRBV30 to TRBJ2-5; 9 nucleotides agree with TRBD1. Germline V gene sequence: CDR1 GTSNPN, CDR2 SVGIG (reference sequence). V dropped 4 bases and J dropped 0; count of bases not matched to a gene: 6. CDR3 length: 15 residues. The CDR3 sequence: CAWNPDRGYQETQYF. The DNA for the CDR3 is TGTGCCTGGAACCCGGACAGGGGATACCAAGAGACCCAGTACTTC.

The V gene is TRBV4-3, the J gene TRBJ2-7, with TRBD1 matching over 10 bases. Germline CDR1 LGHNA, CDR2 YSLEER. The CDR3 length is 14 residues. Trimming removed 4 bases from V and 6 bases from J; junction bases left unmatched: 6. In DNA form, the CDR3 reads TGCGCCAGCAGCCCAGGGACAGGGGAAGGCGAGCAGTACTTC. Protein: CASSPGTGEGEQYF.

This chain links TRBV5-1 with TRBJ2-1; no clear D gene. This CDR3 has 16 residues. Germline values: CDR1 SGHRS, CDR2 YFSETQ. Trimming stripped 0 bases from V and 0 bases from J, with 10 bases between. In DNA, the CDR3 is TGCGCCAGCAGCTTGGGAGTAGCAAGCTCCTACAATGAGCAGTTCTTC. Its protein product is CASSLGVASSYNEQFF. Variable domain in full (rest from reference TRBV5-1 and TRBJ2-1): KAGVTQTPRYLIKTRGQQVTLSCSPISGHRSVSWYQQTPGQGLQFLFEYFSETQRNKGNFPGRFSGRQFSNSRSEMNVSTLELGDSALYLCASSLGVASSYNEQFFGPGTRLTVL.

The rearrangement uses TRBV5-6 and TRBJ2-7; 8 bases map to TRBD2. CDR1 and CDR2 (germline): SGHDT, YYEEEE. The CDR3 extends over 15 amino acids. V dropped 0 bases and J dropped 3; count of bases not matched to a gene: 5. In nucleotides, the CDR3 is TGTGCCAGCAGCTTGGCTTTACGGGAGGGCTACGAGCAGTACTTC. Protein product: CASSLALREGYEQYF. Looking up the rest from reference TRBV5-6 and TRBJ2-7 gives the full variable domain: DAGVTQSPTHLIKTRGQQVTLRCSPKSGHDTVSWYQQALGQGPQFIFQYYEEEERQRGNFPDRFSGHQFPNYSSELNVNALLLGDSALYLCASSLALREGYEQYFGPGTRLTVT.

The chain has TRBV19 and TRBJ1-5, with D possibly TRBD1 on 5 matching bases. Germline V gene sequence: CDR1 LNHDA, CDR2 SQIVND (reference sequence). This CDR3 region has 13 residues. V shed 11 bases and J shed 0 bases, with 11 bases lying between them. CDR3 nucleotides: TGTGCCGCGGACACATATAGCAATCAGCCCCAGCATTTT. As protein: CAADTYSNQPQHF.

This chain links TRBV6-5 with TRBJ1-2; the D is unclear. From germline, CDR1 is MNHEY and CDR2 SVGAGI. V dropped 4 bases and J dropped 4 bases, with 13 bases sitting between them. This CDR3 has 14 residues. The CDR3 sequence is CASSSSRSLYGYTF. The DNA for the CDR3 is TGTGCCAGCAGTTCTTCACGGTCCCTCTATGGCTACACCTTC.

The chain has TRBV29-1 and TRBJ2-3; no firm D call. V lost 8 bases and J 2 bases, leaving 14 bases between the germline ends. Germline loops: CDR1 SQVTM, CDR2 ANQGSEA. This CDR3 has 13 amino acids. The CDR3, as DNA: TGCAGCACGTCTAAAGGCTCCACAGATACGCAGTATTTT. It translates to CSTSKGSTDTQYF.

The chain has TRBV7-2 and TRBJ2-7; 8 positions match TRBD1. The germline V gene has CDR1 SGHTA and CDR2 FQGNSA. Losses at the gene ends were 4 bases for V and 4 bases for J; bases not matched to a gene: 9. This CDR3 has 15 residues. This CDR3 reads CASSSADRVEYEQYF. The CDR3 DNA is TGTGCCAGCAGCTCCGCGGACAGGGTTGAATACGAGCAGTACTTC.

Of note for this clone: Since a much larger clone is just one base distant, this may be a read error. This chain uses TRBV18 with TRBJ1-1, with a tentative D call TRBD1 (5 bases). V was trimmed by 1 base and J by 3 bases, leaving 6 bases between them. The CDR3 is 13 amino acids. CDR1 is KGHSH and CDR2 is LQKENI in the germline V gene. The CDR3 reads CASSPQGHTEAFF. In DNA form, the CDR3 reads TGTGCCAGCTCACCACAGGGGCACACTGAAGCTTTCTTT.

The chain employs TRBV28 and TRBJ1-6; possibly TRBD1 for D (6 bases). V lost 2 bases to trimming and J lost 4 bases, with 9 bases between them. In germline, CDR1 is MDHEN, CDR2 SYDVKM. The CDR3 has 15 amino acids. CDR3 bases: TGTGCCAGCAGTTTAGGGGGCGGTTATAATTCACCCCTCCACTTT. It codes for CASSLGGGYNSPLHF. The full variable domain, rest sourced from reference TRBV28 and TRBJ1-6, is DVKVTQSSRYLVKRTGEKVFLECVQDMDHENMFWYRQDPGLGLRLIYFSYDVKMKEKGDIPEGYSVSREKKERFSLILESASTNQTSMYLCASSLGGGYNSPLHFGNGTRLTVT.

The chain has TRBV7-2 and TRBJ2-1, with TRBD1 as a possible D gene (6 bases). In germline, CDR1 is SGHTA, CDR2 FQGNSA. With 0 bases removed from V and 15 bases from J, the gap between germline ends came to 18 bases. The CDR3 has 14 amino acids. CDR3 bases: TGTGCCAGCAGCTTAGCTCTTTTAGGGACAAAGGCGTTCTTC. It translates to CASSLALLGTKAFF.

The chain employs TRBV7-8 and TRBJ1-5; no definite D call. The CDR3 sequence is 15 residues long. V was trimmed by 3 bases and J by 7 bases, leaving 16 bases between them. CDR1 SGHVS and CDR2 FQNEAQ come from the germline V gene. The CDR3 here is CASSLLLGSAQPQHF. DNA for the CDR3: TGTGCCAGCAGCTTGCTACTCGGGTCGGCGCAGCCCCAGCATTTT.

The chain couples TRBV19 to TRBJ2-3; D is uncertain. CDR1 and CDR2 (germline): LNHDA, SQIVND (reference sequence). CDR3 length: 13 amino acids. Trimming removed 5 bases from V and 6 bases from J, with 12 bases in between. The CDR3 spells CASSGAPGDTQYF. The CDR3 nucleotides are TGTGCCAGTAGTGGAGCCCCGGGCGATACGCAGTATTTT.

V gene TRBV19 combines with J gene TRBJ2-3; D not certain. CDR3 length: 13 amino acids. Between the trimmed V and J ends, which lost 7 bases and 1 base, there was a span of 9 bases. The germline V gene has CDR1 LNHDA and CDR2 SQIVND (reference sequence). Written as DNA, the CDR3 is TGTGCCAGTACCCACCGGGGCACAGATACGCAGTATTTT. This encodes CASTHRGTDTQYF. The full variable domain, in which reference TRBV19 and TRBJ2-3 provide the parts outside the CDR3, is DGGITQSPKYLFRKEGQNVTLSCEQNLNHDAMYWYRQDPGQGLRLIYYSQIVNDFQKGDIAEGYSVSREKKESFPLTVTSAQKNPTAFYLCASTHRGTDTQYFGPGTRLTVL.

This chain links TRBV7-2 with TRBJ2-7; TRBD1 agrees at 9 bases. Germline values: CDR1 SGHTA, CDR2 FQGNSA. Trimming at V came to 0 bases and at J to 9 bases, leaving 6 bases not matched to a gene. CDR3 length equals 14 residues. The CDR3 region has the DNA TGTGCCAGCAGCTTAGCTGACAGGGGGTTCGGGCAGTACTTC. It is translated as CASSLADRGFGQYF. Complete variable domain (other parts from reference TRBV7-2 and TRBJ2-7): GAGVSQSPSNKVTEKGKDVELRCDPISGHTALYWYRQSLGQGLEFLIYFQGNSAPDKSGLPSDRFSAERTGGSVSTLTIQRTQQEDSAVYLCASSLADRGFGQYFGPGTRLTVT.

V is TRBV21-1 and J is TRBJ2-7; TRBD1, the D gene given by the table, was not confirmed from the DNA. TRBV21-1 is termed a pseudogene. This CDR3 is built from 17 residues. This CDR3 is CASSKNKQGILSYEQYF. CDR3 DNA sequence: TGTGCCAGCAGCAAGAATAAACAGGGAATCCTCTCCTACGAGCAGTACTTC.

This rearrangement joins TRBV9 to TRBJ1-2; D possibly corresponds to TRBD1 (5 bases). The germline V and J ends were trimmed by 3 bases and 1 base, with 16 bases remaining between them. Looked up from germline, CDR1 is SGDLS and CDR2 is YYNGEE. The length of the CDR3 is 16 residues. The CDR3 reads CASSAVGSRDNYGYTF. The CDR3 coding sequence is TGTGCCAGCAGCGCGGTTGGGTCCAGGGATAACTATGGCTACACCTTC.

The chain has TRBV2 and TRBJ1-1; D possibly corresponds to TRBD1 (5 bases). V was clipped by 6 bases and J by 5 bases, with 19 bases between them. This CDR3 comprises 15 residues. CDR1 and CDR2 (germline): SNHLY, FYNNEI. The CDR3 DNA sequence: TGTGCCAGCAGCCGGGAGTTGGGGGGAAGGACTGAAGCTTTCTTT. Protein: CASSRELGGRTEAFF. Filled out from reference TRBV2 and TRBJ1-1, the complete variable domain reads EPEVTQTPSHQVTQMGQEVILRCVPISNHLYFYWYRQILGQKVEFLVSFYNNEISEKSEIFDDQFSVERPDGSNFTLKIRSTKLEDSAMYFCASSRELGGRTEAFFGQGTRLTVV.

This clone was seen more than once but under ten times. The chain is built from TRBV19 and TRBJ1-1, with 9 bases aligning to TRBD1. The V gene end was trimmed by 5 bases and the J gene end by 4 bases; junction bases not matched to a gene: 8. The CDR3 loop spans 15 amino acids. Germline values: CDR1 LNHDA, CDR2 SQIVND (reference sequence). CDR3: CASSPRDRAATEAFF. The CDR3, as DNA: TGTGCCAGTAGTCCCCGGGACAGGGCCGCCACTGAAGCTTTCTTT.

This chain links TRBV30 with TRBJ2-5, with D tentatively TRBD2 (5 bases). CDR3 length equals 13 residues. CDR1 is GTSNPN and CDR2 is SVGIG in the germline V gene (reference sequence). Trimming pared 3 bases from V and 4 bases from J, leaving 12 bases between. The DNA of the CDR3 is TGTGCCTGGAGAGCCCCAGCGGTAGAGACCCAGTACTTC. This sequence encodes CAWRAPAVETQYF.

DNA of the CDR3: TGTGCCAGCAGACCCGGGGGCAGTAGCAATCAGCCCCAGCATTTT. This sequence encodes CASRPGGSSNQPQHF. This chain links TRBV6-5 with TRBJ1-5, with a weak D call TRBD1 (6 bases). Looked up from germline, CDR1 is MNHEY and CDR2 is SVGAGI. V lost 6 bases to trimming and J lost 0 bases, with 12 bases between them. CDR3 length: 15 amino acids.